The T cell receptor (beta chain) described here comes from a study of CD4 T cells in relation to SARS-CoV-2 and coronaviruses (dated by TCRdb to the early 2020s). About the full investigation: In the ViraFEST assay, PBMCs were cultured with antigen for approximately 9 days, after which TCR beta CDR3s were sequenced to identify clonal expansions specific to the antigen. An HIV-1 Nef peptide pool or a no-peptide culture served as the negative reference condition. Shared crossreactive spike epitopes were mapped to their HLA restriction using patient-derived lymphoblastoid cell lines. Memory CD4+ T cell crossreactivity between SARS-CoV-2 and common cold coronavirus spike proteins was assessed at the TCR clonotype level in the study. The Adaptive Biotechnologies TCR-sequencing kit was used for samples from a few pre-COVID donors and for the naive versus memory experiments, whereas the other data were Illumina-based. Expansion assays from other donors in the study were sequenced with a different, Illumina-based TCR-beta assay. On the study overall, not on this receptor specifically: Because no donor provided both pre-pandemic and post-infection samples, tracing the source of pre-existing responses was limited. The study was limited by small numbers of patients and tested TCRs. Significantly weaker SARS-CoV-2-driven expansion was shown by crossreactive clones than by monoreactive clones, consistent with antigenic imprinting. In about 61% of donors, memory CD4+ clonotypes turned up that crossrecognized SARS-CoV-2 and at least one common cold coronavirus spike. Crossreactivity analysis centred on spike protein, so crossreactivity against other viral proteins was not assessed.

CD4+ T cells from unexposed donors were collected before the COVID-19 pandemic (2011-2018). Following 10 days of culture, the EasySep CD4+ T cell isolation kit was used to isolate CD4+ T cells. As cell number allowed, CD4+ T cells from unexposed donors were tested for reactivity to SARS-CoV-2 S and N and to four common cold coronavirus spike pools. PBMCs were cultured at around 2 million per well in IMDM supplemented with around 5.1% human AB serum and about 9.6 IU/ml IL-2. Half of the culture medium was replaced with fresh IL-2-containing medium on days 3 and 7. In general, every peptide culture condition was set up in three replicate wells. Leukapheresis product for the unexposed donors was purchased commercially. PBMCs were isolated from leukapheresis product or whole blood by Ficoll-Paque PLUS gradient centrifugation. PBMCs were either used fresh in the expansion assay or cryopreserved at -140 degrees C. The QIAamp Micro DNA Kit was used to extract genomic DNA from the CD4+ T cells.

Library preparation employed the immunoSEQ multiplex PCR assay. The paper's data handling went like this. During preprocessing, nonproductive sequences were discarded, as were any CDR3s that did not begin with C, did not end with F or W, or were shorter than 7 amino acids. The MANAFEST web app was used to call antigen-specific clonotypes on the basis of expansion compared with the reference and with other culture wells. A clone was considered positive if significant expansion relative to the reference culture was observed in 2 of 3 replicate wells at an FDR below 0.05. For a clone to be considered positive, significant expansion relative to all other tandem wells and an odds ratio above 5 were also required. Pairwise Levenshtein distance, computed with the stringdist R package after three terminal residues were trimmed from each end, was used as the measure of CDR3 homology. TCRdb stores this immuneACCESS table with in-frame sequences only. Part of the clones is absent; in the studies checked, under half of the shortfall reflects unresolved V genes, and no reason is known for the rest. D and trimming come from the DNA, and the V and J calls and clone size come from that table. A total of roughly 18,000 clones appear in this sample, 70% to 80% of them only once. About a quarter of the sample goes to the ten largest clones.

From the cysteine up to the phenylalanine, the CDR3 has a length of 15 residues. Solely the CDR3 DNA is kept, with 45 bases framed from the first base. The germline V gene (reference sequence) provides CDR1 GTSNPN and CDR2 SVGIG. Germline trimming amounts to 2 bases on V and 5 bases on J, with 8 as the count of junction bases outside the gene matches. Comment on this clone: What this receptor recognizes is not known. No quality values exist for individual bases; no much larger clone is one base distant.

Rearrangement joined TRBV30 to TRBJ2-3; TRBD1 agrees with 9 junctional bases. The sequenced sample consisted of CD4+ T cells from PBMCs, cultured in vitro. This TCR was recovered from a human donor in good health. CDR3 loop: CAWSTKGQGQDTQYF. The bases are TGTGCCTGGAGTACGAAGGGACAGGGTCAAGATACGCAGTATTTT.